This T cell receptor (beta chain) was recorded in a study of T-cell reconstitution after alpha-beta-depleted transplantation in children. The study's findings and limits: Expanded clones from the graft, numbering several hundred, reportedly supplied alpha-beta T cells about two months after transplant.

In the case of this clonotype: Its antigen is still unknown.

A library of TCRbeta sequences, prepared with unique molecular identifiers, was generated. TCRdb re-called the PCR reads through MiXCR, storing one row per CDR3 protein. The sample yields just over 200,000 distinct CDR3 sequences, under 8.5% seen once. Between the trimmed V and J ends, which lost 7 bases and 8 bases, there was a span of 14 bases. The CDR3 is 12 amino acids. The germline CDR1 and CDR2 sequences are SQVTM and ANQGSEA. The input for sequencing was PBMCs, mostly from graft donor cells, taken 360 days after TCRalphabeta/CD19-depleted stem cell transplant. The chain carries TRBV29-1 and TRBJ1-4; weak D call: TRBD1 (5 bases). The receptor was isolated from a male patient aged 2 to 9 who had a stem cell transplant for acute myeloid leukemia, so the T cells may come from the graft donor. The CDR3 nucleotides are TGCAGCGGAGGGGTGAGGAAAGAAAAACTGTTTTTT. Translation gives CSGGVRKEKLFF.